This is a list of T cell receptor beta chains from one sample in a study of T cell responses to AZD1222 COVID-19 vaccine. Method: immunoSEQ multiplex PCR; TCRdb's copy keeps in-frame clones and lacks some. The top ten hold about 8% of the sample, which has more than 110,000 clones, 75% to 90% seen once. Sequencing was performed on peripheral blood, taken on day 0 of AZD1222 vaccination. All receptors derive from an adult in good health. The CDR3 runs from the conserved cysteine through the conserved F or W. The D gene is left open where the match is weak. The listing skips clone size in some rows; elsewhere it reads once, few, many or a size class.

j_gene	v_gene	d_gene	abundance	CDR3aa	CDR3nt
TRBJ2-3	TRBV19	TRBD2	.	CASKPAGGADTQYF	TGTGCCAGTAAGCCAGCGGGAGGTGCAGATACGCAGTATTTT
TRBJ2-3	TRBV14	TRBD1	.	CASSQEDRGLPDTQYF	TGTGCCAGCAGCCAAGAGGACAGGGGTCTCCCAGATACGCAGTATTTT
TRBJ1-3	TRBV2	.	.	CASSLRNDYSGNTIYF	TGTGCCAGCAGCCTTAGAAACGATTACTCTGGAAACACCATATATTTT
TRBJ2-5	TRBV7-9	.	.	CASRRDLQETQYF	TGTGCCAGTCGGAGGGACTTACAAGAGACCCAGTACTTC
TRBJ1-1	TRBV5-1	TRBD1	.	CASSTGQGANTEAFF	TGCGCCAGCAGCACGGGACAGGGGGCTAATACTGAAGCTTTCTTT
TRBJ2-7	TRBV6-5	.	.	CASSRNSIGSYEQYF	TGTGCCAGCAGTCGAAATAGCATCGGCTCCTACGAGCAGTACTTC
TRBJ2-1	TRBV11-2	.	.	CASSLVHYNEQFF	TGTGCCAGCAGCTTAGTCCATTACAATGAGCAGTTCTTC
TRBJ2-3	TRBV19	TRBD2	.	CASSTSGRGDTQYF	TGTGCCAGTAGCACTAGCGGACGGGGGGATACGCAGTATTTT
TRBJ2-5	TRBV30	.	.	CAWSPKETQYF	TGTGCCTGGAGTCCGAAAGAGACCCAGTACTTC
TRBJ1-6	TRBV7-2	.	few	CASSFGGGPDNSPLHF	TGTGCCAGCAGCTTCGGGGGGGGTCCCGATAATTCACCCCTCCACTTT
TRBJ2-2	TRBV10-1	TRBD2	.	CASSSRGSWTGELFF	TGCGCCAGCTCGAGTCGCGGGAGTTGGACCGGGGAGCTGTTTTTT
TRBJ2-3	TRBV27	TRBD2	.	CASSLWIAGASDTQYF	TGTGCCAGCAGTTTATGGATAGCGGGAGCGTCAGATACGCAGTATTTT
TRBJ2-3	TRBV7-2	TRBD2	once	CASSPRGDRGDTQYF	TGTGCCAGCAGCCCGCGGGGGGACCGGGGAGACACGCAGTATTTT
TRBJ2-7	TRBV7-6	TRBD2	.	CASSLGGGTSEQYF	TGTGCCAGCAGCTTAGGGGGAGGGACTAGCGAGCAGTACTTC
TRBJ1-3	TRBV18	.	.	CASSPPSAYSGNTIYF	TGTGCCAGCTCACCGCCTAGTGCCTACTCTGGAAACACCATATATTTT
TRBJ1-1	TRBV18	.	.	CASSPVSLNTEAFF	TGTGCCAGCTCACCGGTGTCTCTGAACACTGAAGCTTTCTTT